A single sample gave rise to the 26 T cell receptor beta chains below, sequenced in a study of control samples from healthy donors and cancer patients. Produced via immunoSEQ multiplex PCR; TCRdb's table is partial and in-frame only. The sample has under 200,000 clones, over 85% seen once. The sample comprised blood. All receptors come from a woman in her thirties or forties in good health.

The V call is TRBV19, the J call TRBJ1-2; D possibly corresponds to TRBD1 (5 bases). This CDR3 has 14 residues. V lost 3 bases and J 2 bases, leaving 10 bases between the germline ends. Looked up from germline, CDR1 is LNHDA and CDR2 is SQIVND (reference sequence). CDR3 amino acids: CASSMSGPNYGYTF. Written as DNA, the CDR3 is TGTGCCAGTAGTATGTCGGGACCGAACTATGGCTACACCTTC. Using reference TRBV19 and TRBJ1-2 for the parts outside the CDR3, the full variable domain is DGGITQSPKYLFRKEGQNVTLSCEQNLNHDAMYWYRQDPGQGLRLIYYSQIVNDFQKGDIAEGYSVSREKKESFPLTVTSAQKNPTAFYLCASSMSGPNYGYTFGSGTRLTVV.

The chain employs TRBV7-2 and TRBJ1-2; D is unresolved. Per germline, CDR1 SGHTA and CDR2 FQGNSA. The CDR3 spans 15 residues. Trimming stripped 3 bases from V and 0 bases from J, with 11 bases between. CDR3 in amino acids: CASSFSPGANYGYTF. Here the CDR3 DNA reads TGTGCCAGCAGCTTTTCACCCGGCGCTAACTATGGCTACACCTTC.

The V call is TRBV10-3, the J call TRBJ1-1; 7 bases are a match to TRBD1. The V and J ends lost 7 bases and 7 bases, in that order; junction bases with no gene match: 9. Germline values: CDR1 ENHRY, CDR2 SYGVKD. The CDR3 contains 13 residues. The CDR3 nucleotides are TGTGCCATCACCCAGACCGGGACAGATGAAGCTTTCTTT. This translates into CAITQTGTDEAFF.

This chain connects TRBV9 to TRBJ1-6; D remains unclear. CDR1 and CDR2 from the germline V gene are SGDLS and YYNGEE. The CDR3 is 15 residues long. The V and J ends lost 3 bases and 10 bases respectively, with 17 bases between them. This CDR3 reads CASSGNRAAGSPLHF. CDR3 DNA: TGTGCCAGCAGCGGAAACCGGGCCGCCGGGTCACCCCTCCACTTT.

The chain links TRBV7-8 to TRBJ1-1; weak D call: TRBD1 (6 bases). This CDR3 is 16 amino acids long. Germline-derived CDR1 and CDR2 are SGHVS and FQNEAQ. The V gene lost 5 bases and the J gene lost 1 base, with 17 bases spanning the gap. This CDR3 is CASSRRDKVWNTEAFF. DNA of the CDR3: TGTGCCAGCAGCCGCCGGGACAAGGTTTGGAACACTGAAGCTTTCTTT.

This sequence joins TRBV9 and TRBJ2-5; D call uncertain. CDR3 length equals 14 residues. V lost 0 bases and J lost 5, with 11 bases in between. Germline CDR1 is SGDLS and CDR2 is YYNGEE. The CDR3 reads CASSVVPQWETQYF. The CDR3 DNA reads as TGTGCCAGCAGCGTAGTCCCGCAATGGGAGACCCAGTACTTC.

This clone was seen once. The CDR3 protein is CASGLAGGYEQYF. The DNA of the CDR3 is TGTGCCAGCGGGCTAGCGGGGGGTTACGAGCAGTACTTC. The rearrangement uses TRBV27 and TRBJ2-7; 11 bases fit TRBD2. The CDR3 consists of 13 residues. Losses at the gene ends were 8 bases for V and 4 bases for J; bases not matched to a gene: 4. The germline V gene has CDR1 MNHEY and CDR2 SMNVEV (reference sequence).

The genes are TRBV7-3 and TRBJ2-7; D is possibly TRBD1 (5 bases). The ends were cut back, 2 bases at V and 5 bases at J, with 10 bases in the middle. CDR1 is SGHTA, CDR2 FQGTGA, per germline. This CDR3 region has 13 residues. For the CDR3, the DNA is TGTGCCAGCAGCTTATATGCAGGGAACGAGCAGTACTTC. Amino acids: CASSLYAGNEQYF.

With regard to this clone: Relative to the germline gene, one junction end is altered; a read error may explain this. The chain is built from TRBV7-7 and TRBJ2-1, with D hard to call. The germline gives CDR1 SSHAT, CDR2 FNYEAQ (reference sequence). This CDR3 has 13 residues. CDR3 DNA: TGTGCTAGCAGCCCTGGACGCCACAATGAGCAGTTCTTC. This gives the protein CASSPGRHNEQFF.

The chain is built from TRBV5-1 and TRBJ1-2; 7 positions agree with TRBD1. Germline V gives CDR1 SGHRS, CDR2 YFSETQ. J gave up 6 bases and V 2 bases, and 10 bases lay outside the gene matches. The CDR3 covers 15 residues. The CDR3 reads CASSFQPTTGDGYTF. CDR3 DNA: TGCGCCAGCAGCTTTCAACCCACCACAGGGGATGGCTACACCTTC.

V and J are TRBV6-2 or TRBV6-3 and TRBJ2-1, with D possibly TRBD2 on 6 matching bases. Germline CDR1 is MNHEY and CDR2 is SVGEGT. The CDR3 sequence is 14 residues long. Trimming left V 3 bases short and J 2 bases short, with 8 bases between. The CDR3, as DNA: TGTGCCAGCAGTTATAGCGGACCCTACAATGAGCAGTTCTTC. It translates to CASSYSGPYNEQFF.

The chain couples TRBV3-1 (or the pseudogene TRBV3-2) to TRBJ2-6, with D unclear. This CDR3 comprises 16 residues. V lost 1 base, J lost 4 bases, and 11 bases lay in between. Germline V gives CDR1 LGHDT, CDR2 YNNKEL (reference sequence). The CDR3 reads CASSQVRQPGANVLTF. CDR3 in DNA: TGTGCCAGCAGCCAAGTACGTCAGCCCGGGGCCAACGTCCTGACTTTC.

The V call is TRBV5-1, the J call TRBJ1-4, with 7 bases fitting TRBD1. With V trimmed by 0 bases and J by 4 bases, 3 bases remained unmatched. Per germline, CDR1 SGHRS and CDR2 YFSETQ. This CDR3 spans 15 amino acids. The CDR3 DNA reads as TGCGCCAGCAGCTTGGGGGACAGATATAATGAAAAACTGTTTTTT. Protein product: CASSLGDRYNEKLFF.

J is TRBJ1-1 and V is TRBV5-4; a possible D gene is TRBD1 (6 bases). Germline assignment: CDR1 SGHNT and CDR2 YYREEE (reference sequence). The CDR3 contains 14 residues. Trimming took 6 bases from V and 4 from J, leaving 16 bases between them. The CDR3 nucleotides read TGTGCCAGCAAAACCGACAGGCGGTCCACTGAAGCTTTCTTT. Protein: CASKTDRRSTEAFF. Full variable domain (rest looked up from reference TRBV5-4 and TRBJ1-1): ETGVTQSPTHLIKTRGQQVTLRCSSQSGHNTVSWYQQALGQGPQFIFQYYREEENGRGNFPPRFSGLQFPNYSSELNVNALELDDSALYLCASKTDRRSTEAFFGQGTRLTVV.

This rearrangement joins TRBV7-6 to TRBJ1-5; 7 bases align to TRBD1. V lost 7 bases, J lost 3 bases, and 9 bases stayed unmatched. Germline CDR1 reads SGHVS; CDR2 reads FNYEAQ. The CDR3 runs to 15 residues. The CDR3 DNA reads as TGTGCCAGCACCCCTAAGACAGGGATCAATCAGCCCCAGCATTTT. Translated: CASTPKTGINQPQHF.

CDR3 sequence (DNA): TGTGCCAGTAGTATGGGCTTCCAGGATAGCAATCAGCCCCAGCATTTT. Its protein is CASSMGFQDSNQPQHF. This chain connects TRBV19 to TRBJ1-5; D unresolved. The germline V and J ends were trimmed by 3 bases and 0 bases, with 12 bases remaining between them. The CDR3 sequence is 16 residues long. Germline CDR1 is LNHDA and CDR2 is SQIVND (reference sequence).

J is TRBJ2-5 and V is TRBV2, with D maybe TRBD1 (6 bases). Germline values: CDR1 SNHLY, CDR2 FYNNEI. The CDR3 extends over 13 amino acids. Trimming took 6 bases from V and 9 from J, leaving 17 bases between them. Here the CDR3 reads CASRELKQGPQYF. CDR3 sequence (DNA): TGTGCCAGCAGGGAACTTAAACAGGGCCCCCAGTACTTC.

The J gene is TRBJ1-5, the V gene TRBV12-3 or TRBV12-4, with D unclear. Trimming pared 6 bases from V and 4 bases from J, leaving 10 bases between. This CDR3 contains 13 residues. DNA of the CDR3: TGTGCCAGCAGGCCTGCATTGAATCAGCCCCAGCATTTT. Translated: CASRPALNQPQHF.

The J gene is TRBJ1-1, the V gene TRBV7-9; D is possibly TRBD1 (5 bases). Trimming removed 2 bases from V and 0 bases from J, with 7 bases in between. In germline, CDR1 is SEHNR, CDR2 FQNEAQ (reference sequence). This CDR3 region has 14 residues. The CDR3 spells CASSLWDLNTEAFF. CDR3 sequence (DNA): TGTGCCAGCAGCTTATGGGACCTGAACACTGAAGCTTTCTTT.

The sample holds one count of this clone. The V gene is TRBV18, the J gene TRBJ2-3, with D hard to call. The CDR3 contains 14 residues. V was pared by 0 bases and J by 0 bases, with 4 bases between. CDR1 is KGHSH and CDR2 is LQKENI in the germline V gene. Here the CDR3 reads CASSPPSSTDTQYF. CDR3 DNA sequence: TGTGCCAGCTCACCACCATCTAGCACAGATACGCAGTATTTT.

The genes are TRBV9 and TRBJ1-1, with D perhaps TRBD1 (5 bases). The CDR3 contains 12 residues. Trimming removed 2 bases from V and 10 bases from J, with 12 bases in between. CDR1 SGDLS and CDR2 YYNGEE come from the germline V gene. The DNA of the CDR3 is TGTGCCAGCAGCGTGTACGGGGGGGTAGCTTTCTTT. Its protein is CASSVYGGVAFF.

The chain carries TRBV5-1 and TRBJ1-5, with 8 bases identical to TRBD1. The CDR3 runs to 14 residues. V lost 4 bases, J lost 6 bases, and 6 bases stayed unmatched. Germline V lookup: CDR1 SGHRS, CDR2 YFSETQ. This CDR3 reads CASSPQGAGQPQHF. In DNA form, the CDR3 reads TGCGCCAGCAGCCCGCAGGGGGCCGGTCAGCCCCAGCATTTT.

CDR3 sequence (DNA): TGTGCCAGCAGTTTAGGCTCAGGTACGCAGTATTTT. Encoded protein: CASSLGSGTQYF. The chain uses TRBV12-3 or TRBV12-4 and TRBJ2-3; D call uncertain. CDR3 length: 12 amino acids. Between the trimmed V and J ends, which lost 1 base and 8 bases, there was a span of 7 bases.

The gene calls are TRBV6-5 and TRBJ1-6; D unresolved. Trimming pared 5 bases from V and 7 bases from J, leaving 9 bases between. Per germline, CDR1 MNHEY and CDR2 SVGAGI. The CDR3 is 13 residues long. The DNA of the CDR3 is TGTGCCAGCAGTCGGGCGGCAAATTCACCCCTCCACTTT. Translated, it gives CASSRAANSPLHF.

This rearrangement joins TRBV2 to TRBJ1-2; D unclear. This CDR3 contains 13 residues. Trimming took 7 bases from V and 7 from J, leaving 16 bases between them. Germline V CDR1 and CDR2: SNHLY, FYNNEI. CDR3 region: CASNIHSSSGYTF. The DNA of the CDR3 is TGTGCCAGCAACATCCACAGCTCAAGTGGCTACACCTTC.

This chain connects TRBV4-1 to TRBJ2-2; D gene unclear. The V end lost 0 bases, the J end lost 2 bases, and 10 bases lay between the germline ends. The CDR3 is 16 amino acids. Germline V gives CDR1 MGHRA, CDR2 YSYEKL. The CDR3 bases are TGCGCCAGCAGCCAAGATGTGGCAGTTAACACCGGGGAGCTGTTTTTT. This translates into CASSQDVAVNTGELFF.